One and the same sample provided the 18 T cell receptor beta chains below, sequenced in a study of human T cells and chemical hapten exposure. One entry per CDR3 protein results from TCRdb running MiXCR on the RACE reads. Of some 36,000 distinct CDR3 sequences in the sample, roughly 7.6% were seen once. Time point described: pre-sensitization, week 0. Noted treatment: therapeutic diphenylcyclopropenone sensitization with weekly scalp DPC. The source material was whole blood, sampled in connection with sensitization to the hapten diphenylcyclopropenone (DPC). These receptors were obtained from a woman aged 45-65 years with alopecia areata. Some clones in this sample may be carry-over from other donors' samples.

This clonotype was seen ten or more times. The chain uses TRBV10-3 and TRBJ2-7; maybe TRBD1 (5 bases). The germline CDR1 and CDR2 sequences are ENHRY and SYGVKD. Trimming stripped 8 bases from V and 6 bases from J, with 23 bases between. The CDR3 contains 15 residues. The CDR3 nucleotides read TGTGCCATCGCCAAGGGGTTTGGCCAGACGGGCGAGCAGTACTTC. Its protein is CAIAKGFGQTGEQYF.

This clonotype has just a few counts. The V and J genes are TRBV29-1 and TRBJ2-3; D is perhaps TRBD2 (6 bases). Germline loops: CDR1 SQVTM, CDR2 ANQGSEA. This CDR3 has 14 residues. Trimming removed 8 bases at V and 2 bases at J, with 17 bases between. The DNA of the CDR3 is TGCAGCTCGACCGGGACTCCTTCCACAGATACGCAGTATTTT. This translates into CSSTGTPSTDTQYF.

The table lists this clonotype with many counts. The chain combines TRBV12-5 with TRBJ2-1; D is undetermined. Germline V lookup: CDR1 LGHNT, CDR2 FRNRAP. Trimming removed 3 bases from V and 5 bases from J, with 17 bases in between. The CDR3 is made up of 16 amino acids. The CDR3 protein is CASGFPRTTLNNEQFF. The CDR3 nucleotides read TGTGCTAGTGGTTTCCCAAGGACCACCCTAAACAATGAGCAGTTCTTC.

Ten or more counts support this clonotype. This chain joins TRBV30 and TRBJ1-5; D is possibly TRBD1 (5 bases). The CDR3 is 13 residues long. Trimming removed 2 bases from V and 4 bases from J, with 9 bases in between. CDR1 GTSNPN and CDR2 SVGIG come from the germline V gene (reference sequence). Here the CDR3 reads CAWSRQPNQPQHF. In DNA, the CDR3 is TGTGCCTGGAGTCGACAGCCGAATCAGCCCCAGCATTTT.

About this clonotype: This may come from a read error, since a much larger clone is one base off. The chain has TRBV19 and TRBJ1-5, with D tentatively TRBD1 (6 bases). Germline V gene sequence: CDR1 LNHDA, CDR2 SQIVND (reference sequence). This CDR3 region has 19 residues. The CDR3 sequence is CASSIGAQQGRTSNQSQHF. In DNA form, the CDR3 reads TGTGCCAGTAGTATAGGCGCCCAGCAGGGGCGAACTAGCAATCAGTCCCAGCATTTT.

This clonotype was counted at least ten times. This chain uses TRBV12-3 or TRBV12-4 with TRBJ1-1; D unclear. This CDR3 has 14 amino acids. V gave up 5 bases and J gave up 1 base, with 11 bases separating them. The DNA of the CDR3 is TGTGCCAGCAGTCCCGGATCGGGGAACACTGAAGCTTTCTTT. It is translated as CASSPGSGNTEAFF.

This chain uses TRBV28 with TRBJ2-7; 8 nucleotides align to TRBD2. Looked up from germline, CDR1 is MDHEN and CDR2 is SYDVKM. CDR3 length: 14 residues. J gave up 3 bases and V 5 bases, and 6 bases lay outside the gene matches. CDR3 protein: CASSPISGSYEQYF. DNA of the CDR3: TGTGCCAGCAGTCCAATCAGCGGGAGCTACGAGCAGTACTTC.

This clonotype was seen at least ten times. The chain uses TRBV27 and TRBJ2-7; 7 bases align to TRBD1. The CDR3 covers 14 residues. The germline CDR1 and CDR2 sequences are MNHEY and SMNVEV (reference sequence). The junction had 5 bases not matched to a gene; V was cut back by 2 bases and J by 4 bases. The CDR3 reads CASSLQGEWYEQYF. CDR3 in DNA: TGTGCCAGCAGTTTACAGGGGGAGTGGTACGAGCAGTACTTC.

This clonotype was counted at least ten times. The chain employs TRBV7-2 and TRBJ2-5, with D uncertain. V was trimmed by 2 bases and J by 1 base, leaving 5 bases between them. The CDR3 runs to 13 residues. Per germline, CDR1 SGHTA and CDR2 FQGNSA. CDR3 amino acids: CASSLNSQETQYF. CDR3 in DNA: TGTGCCAGCAGCTTAAATTCCCAAGAGACCCAGTACTTC.

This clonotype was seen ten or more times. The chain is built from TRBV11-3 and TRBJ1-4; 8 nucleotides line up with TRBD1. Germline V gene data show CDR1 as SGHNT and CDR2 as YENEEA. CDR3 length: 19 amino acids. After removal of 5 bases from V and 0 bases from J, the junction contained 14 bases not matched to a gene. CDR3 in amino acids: CASSQRRTGRVATNEKLFF. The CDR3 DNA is TGTGCCAGCAGCCAACGTCGGACAGGGCGGGTCGCAACTAATGAAAAACTGTTTTTT.

The DNA of the CDR3 is TGTGCCAGCAGTTTACCGGGCCCCAATGAAAAACTGTTTTTT. Its protein is CASSLPGPNEKLFF. This rearrangement joins TRBV28 to TRBJ1-4; the D is unclear. The CDR3 contains 14 residues. V was trimmed by 2 bases and J by 5 bases, leaving 9 bases between them. Germline lookup yields CDR1 MDHEN and CDR2 SYDVKM.

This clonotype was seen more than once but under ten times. The CDR3 region is CSAKGTSGRFTGELFF. In DNA form, the CDR3 reads TGCAGTGCAAAAGGGACTAGCGGGAGGTTCACCGGGGAGCTGTTTTTT. The chain joins TRBV20-1 to TRBJ2-2; 15 nucleotides align to TRBD2. This CDR3 is built from 16 residues. With 6 bases clipped from V and 4 bases from J, the junction kept 6 bases outside the gene matches. Germline CDR1 reads DFQATT; CDR2 reads SNEGSKA (reference sequence).

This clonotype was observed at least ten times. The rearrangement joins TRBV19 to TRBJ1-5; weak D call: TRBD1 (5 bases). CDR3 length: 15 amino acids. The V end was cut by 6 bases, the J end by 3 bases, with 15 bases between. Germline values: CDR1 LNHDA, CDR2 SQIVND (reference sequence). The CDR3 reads CASRPRQSSNQPQHF. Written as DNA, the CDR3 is TGTGCCAGTAGACCCCGACAGTCGTCCAATCAGCCCCAGCATTTT.

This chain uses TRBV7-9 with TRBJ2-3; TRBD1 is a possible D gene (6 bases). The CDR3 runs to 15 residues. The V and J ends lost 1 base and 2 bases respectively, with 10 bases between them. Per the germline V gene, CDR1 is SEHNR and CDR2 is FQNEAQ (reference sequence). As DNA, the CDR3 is TGTGCCAGCAGCTTAGGGTCAGGGGTCACAGATACGCAGTATTTT. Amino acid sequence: CASSLGSGVTDTQYF.

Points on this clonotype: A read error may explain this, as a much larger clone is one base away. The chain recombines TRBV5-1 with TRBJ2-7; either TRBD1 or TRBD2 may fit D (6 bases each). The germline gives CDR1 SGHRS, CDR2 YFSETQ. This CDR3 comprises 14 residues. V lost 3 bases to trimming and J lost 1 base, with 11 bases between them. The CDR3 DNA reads TGCGCCAGCAGCTCGGGGGCGGAATCCTACGAGCAGTACTTC. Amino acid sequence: CASSSGAESYEQYF.

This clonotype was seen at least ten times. The CDR3 bases are TGCAGTGCAGGGACTAGCGGTACCGGGGAGCTGTTTTTT. The encoded protein is CSAGTSGTGELFF. The chain links TRBV20-1 to TRBJ2-2, with 11 nucleotides matching TRBD2. J gave up 5 bases and V 6 bases, and 2 bases lay outside the gene matches. CDR1 DFQATT and CDR2 SNEGSKA come from the germline V gene (reference sequence). This CDR3 has 13 amino acids.

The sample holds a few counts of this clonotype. The CDR3 reads CASSLVGPQGGYTF. The DNA for the CDR3 is TGCGCCAGCAGCTTGGTGGGGCCCCAGGGGGGCTACACCTTC. This chain joins TRBV5-1 and TRBJ1-2, with a weak D call TRBD1 (6 bases). The germline V gene has CDR1 SGHRS and CDR2 YFSETQ. The CDR3 runs 14 residues. Trimming pared 0 bases from V and 8 bases from J, leaving 14 bases between.

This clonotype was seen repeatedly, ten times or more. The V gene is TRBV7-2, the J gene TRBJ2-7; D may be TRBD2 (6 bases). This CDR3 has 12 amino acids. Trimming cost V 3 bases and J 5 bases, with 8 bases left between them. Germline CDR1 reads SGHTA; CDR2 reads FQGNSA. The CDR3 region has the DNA TGTGCCAGCAGCTTGGGACTGAACGAGCAGTACTTC. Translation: CASSLGLNEQYF. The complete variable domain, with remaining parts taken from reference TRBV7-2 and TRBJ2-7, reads GAGVSQSPSNKVTEKGKDVELRCDPISGHTALYWYRQSLGQGLEFLIYFQGNSAPDKSGLPSDRFSAERTGGSVSTLTIQRTQQEDSAVYLCASSLGLNEQYFGPGTRLTVT.